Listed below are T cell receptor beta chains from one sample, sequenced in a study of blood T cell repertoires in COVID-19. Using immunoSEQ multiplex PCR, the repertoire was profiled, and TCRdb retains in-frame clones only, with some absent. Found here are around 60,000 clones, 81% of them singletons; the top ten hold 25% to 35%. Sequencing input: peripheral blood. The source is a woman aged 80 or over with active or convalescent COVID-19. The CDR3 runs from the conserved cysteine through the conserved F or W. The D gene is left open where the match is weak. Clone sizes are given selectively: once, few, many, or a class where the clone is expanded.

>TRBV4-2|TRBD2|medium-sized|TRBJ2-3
CASSQEFSGGLLDTQYF
TGTGCCAGCAGCCAAGAGTTTAGCGGGGGGCTCCTAGATACGCAGTATTTT
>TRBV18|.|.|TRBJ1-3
CASSPEGSSGNTIYF
TGTGCCAGCTCACCAGAGGGCTCCTCTGGAAACACCATATATTTT
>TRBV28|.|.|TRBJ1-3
CASILGARGNTIYF
TGTGCCAGCATCCTGGGGGCGCGGGGAAACACCATATATTTT
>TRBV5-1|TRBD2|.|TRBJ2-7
CASSLSGGSYEQYF
TGCGCCAGCAGCTTGTCGGGGGGGTCCTACGAGCAGTACTTC
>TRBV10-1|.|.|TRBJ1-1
CASSEGQNTEAFF
TGCGCCAGCAGTGAGGGACAGAACACTGAAGCTTTCTTT
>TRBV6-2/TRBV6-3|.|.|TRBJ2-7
CASSLTAAYEQYF
TGTGCCAGCAGTCTCACAGCGGCCTACGAGCAGTACTTC
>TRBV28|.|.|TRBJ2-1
CASTGDGAVTRNEQFF
TGTGCCAGCACAGGGGACGGGGCCGTAACGAGGAATGAGCAGTTCTTC
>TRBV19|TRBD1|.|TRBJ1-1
CASSIGQGAPEAFF
TGTGCCAGTAGTATCGGGCAGGGGGCCCCTGAAGCTTTCTTT
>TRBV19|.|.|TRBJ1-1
CASSISGGVRIMNTEAFF
TGTGCCAGTAGTATATCCGGGGGAGTTAGGATTATGAACACTGAAGCTTTCTTT
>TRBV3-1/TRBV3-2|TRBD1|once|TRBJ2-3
CASSLDRVTDTQYF
TGTGCCAGCAGCTTGGACAGGGTGACAGATACGCAGTATTTT
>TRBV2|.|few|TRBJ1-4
CASSEDSVNEKLFF
TGTGCCAGCAGTGAAGACAGTGTTAATGAAAAACTGTTTTTT
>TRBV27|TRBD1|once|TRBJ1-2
CASRHTGAYGYTF
TGTGCCAGCAGACACACAGGGGCCTATGGCTACACCTTC
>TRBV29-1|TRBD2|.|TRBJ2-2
CSVDGGSGGLNTGELFF
TGCAGCGTTGATGGTGGTAGCGGGGGGCTCAACACCGGGGAGCTGTTTTTT
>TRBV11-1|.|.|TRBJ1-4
CASSRKSWPTEKLFF
TGTGCCAGCAGCCGTAAATCATGGCCCACCGAAAAACTGTTTTTT
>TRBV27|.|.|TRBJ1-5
CASSSLSGLSNQPQHF
TGTGCCAGCAGTTCCTTGTCCGGACTTAGCAATCAGCCCCAGCATTTT
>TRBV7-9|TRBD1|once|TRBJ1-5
CASSSDRGPGQPQHF
TGTGCCAGCAGCTCAGACAGGGGGCCAGGGCAGCCCCAGCATTTT
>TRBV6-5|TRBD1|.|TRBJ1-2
CASSYSRTGGNYGYTF
TGTGCCAGCAGTTACTCCAGGACAGGGGGCAACTATGGCTACACCTTC
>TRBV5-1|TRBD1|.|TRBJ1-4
CASSPMGQSNEKLFF
TGCGCCAGCAGCCCGATGGGACAGAGTAATGAAAAACTGTTTTTT
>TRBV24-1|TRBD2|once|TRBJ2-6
CATSDSGGSSGANVLTF
TGTGCCACCAGTGATAGCGGGGGATCCTCTGGGGCCAACGTCCTGACTTTC
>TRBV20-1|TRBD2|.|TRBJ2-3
CSASNSGGAGDTQYF
TGCAGTGCTAGTAATAGCGGGGGGGCCGGGGATACGCAGTATTTT
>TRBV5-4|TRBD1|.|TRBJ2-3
CASSYRDSRTDTQYF
TGTGCCAGCAGCTACCGGGACAGCCGCACAGATACGCAGTATTTT
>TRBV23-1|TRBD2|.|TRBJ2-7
CASSQSDRGTSGLKPYEQYF
TGCGCCAGCAGTCAATCGGATCGGGGAACTAGCGGACTAAAACCCTACGAGCAGTACTTC
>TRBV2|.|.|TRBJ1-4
CASSVGQGNEKLFF
TGTGCCAGCAGTGTTGGGCAGGGGAATGAAAAACTGTTTTTT
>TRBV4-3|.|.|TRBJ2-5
CASSQGSGGLETQYF
TGCGCCAGCAGCCAAGGGTCCGGGGGGCTGGAGACCCAGTACTTC
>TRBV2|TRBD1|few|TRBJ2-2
CASSKQGAVAGELFF
TGTGCCAGCAGCAAACAGGGGGCGGTCGCCGGGGAGCTGTTTTTT
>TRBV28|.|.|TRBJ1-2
CASSSRSGGRISTPYGYTF
TGTGCCAGCAGTTCCCGATCCGGGGGGCGGATATCGACCCCCTATGGCTACACCTTC